The source of this TCR beta chain is a study of T cells in tuberculosis (dated by TCRdb to the late 2010s). Background on the whole study: The study combined CD1B tetramers and high-throughput TCR immunosequencing to characterize T cells specific for the mycobacterial lipid antigen glucose monomycolate (GMM). Active tuberculosis patient PBMC were archived before or within 7 days of starting standard anti-tuberculosis treatment. In a South African clinical cohort, IGRA-negative adolescents, IGRA-positive adolescents with latent tuberculosis and adults with active tuberculosis were compared, with fewer than eleven people in each group. Broader findings and caveats from the paper: Smaller mean NN-distances to GMM-specific TCRs were observed in active tuberculosis TCR-alpha repertoires than in IGRA-negative controls, suggesting clonal expansion of GMM-specific TCRs. Using GEM motif frequencies, a classifier achieved around 70% accuracy, whereas a classifier built on the diverse GMM-specific repertoire got to 87% accuracy (AUROC more than 0.85). The smaller NN-distances in active tuberculosis patients were driven in part by shorter CDR3-alpha lengths, while the difference seen for TCR-beta was not statistically significant. Clinical samples were selected based on the availability of cryopreserved specimens, with adults included as active tuberculosis cases and adolescents included as controls.

Concerning this clone: Its binding antigen is unknown. Per-nucleotide qualities are absent, and no much larger clonotype sits a single base away.

The sample's time point label, in plain terms: new active TB diagnosis, blood taken before or within 7 days of starting treatment. Active tuberculosis patients were HIV-seronegative South African adults aged 18 years or older with a new diagnosis. Confirmation of active tuberculosis came from positive sputum smear microscopy and/or a positive M. tuberculosis culture. Immunosequencing of unsorted cryopreserved PBMC covered, on average, about 91,000 T cells per clinical donor. Measured from the cysteine to the phenylalanine, the CDR3 is 13 residues long. The only DNA kept is the CDR3, 39 bases in frame from the first base. Relative to germline, V is missing 8 bases and J is missing 5 bases, with 8 bases of the junction outside any gene match. The germline V gene sets CDR1 to SGHAT and CDR2 to FQNNGV. The immunoSEQ multiplex PCR assay was used to generate TCR libraries, with TCR-beta and/or TCR-alpha/delta assays applied to each sample. The amplified TCR libraries were sequenced on the Illumina high-throughput platform. The paper's processing steps were these. Clustering and dimensionality reduction were performed using pairwise TCRdist distances among GMM-specific receptors from ex vivo sorted or in vitro expanded T cells. Each clinical repertoire was scored by mean NN-distance, the average TCRdist to the nearest 10% of tetramer-positive reference sequences. GEM TCR motif frequency was calculated as the fraction of unique TCRs that matched known GEM sequences by V/J usage and CDR3 length. Active tuberculosis was classified by linear discriminant analysis with leave-one-out cross-validation, implemented in scikit-learn. TCRdb retrieved this table from immuneACCESS and kept in-frame rearrangements only. Not all clones are present; in checked studies, unresolved V genes account for under half, and no reason is known for the remainder. The V and J calls and clone size come from that table; D and trimming were worked out from the DNA. In all, the sample holds about 34,000 clones, and less than 95% of those were seen once. The ten top clones hold approximately 2.2% of the sample.

This sequence uses TRBV11-2 and TRBJ1-2, and 7 junction bases match TRBD1. The sample in question was PBMCs, obtained at tuberculosis diagnosis. This TCR came from an adult with tuberculosis. The bases read TGTGCCAGCGGGACAGTTAAAACGTATGGCTACACCTTC. This is translated as CASGTVKTYGYTF. With the rest looked up from the reference TRBV11-2 and TRBJ1-2 genes rather than sequenced, the full variable domain is EAGVAQSPRYKIIEKRQSVAFWCNPISGHATLYWYQQILGQGPKLLIQFQNNGVVDDSQLPKDRFSAERLKGVDSTLKIQPAKLEDSAVYLCASGTVKTYGYTFGSGTRLTVV.